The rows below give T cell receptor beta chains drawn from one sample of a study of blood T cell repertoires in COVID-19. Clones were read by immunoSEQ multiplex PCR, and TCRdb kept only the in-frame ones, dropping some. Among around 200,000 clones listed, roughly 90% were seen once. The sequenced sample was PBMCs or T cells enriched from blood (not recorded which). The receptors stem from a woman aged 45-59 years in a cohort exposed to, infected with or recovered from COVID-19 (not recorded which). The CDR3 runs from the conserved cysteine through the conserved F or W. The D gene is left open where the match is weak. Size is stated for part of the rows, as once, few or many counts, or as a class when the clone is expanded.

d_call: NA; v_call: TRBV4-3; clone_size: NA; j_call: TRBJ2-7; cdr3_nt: TGCGCCAGCAGCCAAGTACTAGCCTACGAGCAGTACTTC; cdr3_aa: CASSQVLAYEQYF
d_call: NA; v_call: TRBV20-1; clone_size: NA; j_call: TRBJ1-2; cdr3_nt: TGCAGTGCTAGTATCCCAGGGAATGGCTACACCTTC; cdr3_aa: CSASIPGNGYTF
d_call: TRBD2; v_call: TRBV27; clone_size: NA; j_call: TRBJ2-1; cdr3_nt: TGTGCCAGCAAAATTCGGGGGGACAATGAGCAGTTCTTC; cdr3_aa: CASKIRGDNEQFF
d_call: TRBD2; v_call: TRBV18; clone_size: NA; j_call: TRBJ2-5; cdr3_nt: TGTGCCAGCTCCGGACTAGCGGGGTTTGGGGAGACCCAGTACTTC; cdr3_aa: CASSGLAGFGETQYF
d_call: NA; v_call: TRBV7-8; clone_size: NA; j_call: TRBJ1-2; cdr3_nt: TGTGCCAGCAGCTTAGTACCTATGGGCAGCTATGGCTACACCTTC; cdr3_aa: CASSLVPMGSYGYTF
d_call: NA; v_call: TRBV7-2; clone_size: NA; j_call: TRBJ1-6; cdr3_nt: TGTGCCAGCAGCTTAACGGGGGGCCTCCTTAATTCACCCCTCCACTTT; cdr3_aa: CASSLTGGLLNSPLHF
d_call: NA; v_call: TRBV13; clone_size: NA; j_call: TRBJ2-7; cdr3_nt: TGTGCCAGCAGCTTATTTGGCGGGGGCCTCTACGAGCAGTACTTC; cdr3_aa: CASSLFGGGLYEQYF
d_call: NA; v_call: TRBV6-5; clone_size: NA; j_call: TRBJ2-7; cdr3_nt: TGTGCCAGCAGGAGACAACAGGTCTCCTACGAGCAGTACTTC; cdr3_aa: CASRRQQVSYEQYF
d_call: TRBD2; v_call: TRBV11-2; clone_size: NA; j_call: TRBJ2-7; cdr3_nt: TGTGCCAGCAGCTCCCCGGGGAGGGCCCTCTCCTACGAGCAGTACTTC; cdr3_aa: CASSSPGRALSYEQYF
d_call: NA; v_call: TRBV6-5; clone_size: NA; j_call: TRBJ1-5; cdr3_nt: TGTGCCAGCAGCCCGAGGTCGGGATTTCAGCCCCAGCATTTT; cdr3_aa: CASSPRSGFQPQHF
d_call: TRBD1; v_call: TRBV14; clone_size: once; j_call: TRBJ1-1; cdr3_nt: TGTGCCAGCAGCCAAACGGGCAGGGGGGACACTGAAGCTTTCTTT; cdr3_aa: CASSQTGRGDTEAFF
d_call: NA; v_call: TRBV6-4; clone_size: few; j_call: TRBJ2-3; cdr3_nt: TGTGCCAGCAGCCGGCGGGGTATGTCTAGCACAGATACGCAGTATTTT; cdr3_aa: CASSRRGMSSTDTQYF
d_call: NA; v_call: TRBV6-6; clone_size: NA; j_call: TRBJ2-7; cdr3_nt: TGTGCCAGCAGTCTGCAGGGGAGAGACGAGCAGTACTTC; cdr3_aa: CASSLQGRDEQYF
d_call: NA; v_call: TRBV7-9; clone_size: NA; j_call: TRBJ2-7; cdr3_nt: TGTGCCAGCAGCTTAGCGGGGCCAGGGTTTAAAGAGCAGTACTTC; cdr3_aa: CASSLAGPGFKEQYF
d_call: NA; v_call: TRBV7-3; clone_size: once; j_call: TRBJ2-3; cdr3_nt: TGTGCCAGCAGCTTACGGGGACTCATCACAGATACGCAGTATTTT; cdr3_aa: CASSLRGLITDTQYF
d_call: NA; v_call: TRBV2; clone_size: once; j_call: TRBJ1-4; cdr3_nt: TGTGCCAGCAGTGGCCTTACTAGAGTGGAAGAAAAACTGTTTTTT; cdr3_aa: CASSGLTRVEEKLFF
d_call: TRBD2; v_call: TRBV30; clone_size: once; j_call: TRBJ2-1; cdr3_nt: TGTGCCTGGAGACTAGCGGGGGTCCATGAGCAGTTCTTC; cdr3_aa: CAWRLAGVHEQFF
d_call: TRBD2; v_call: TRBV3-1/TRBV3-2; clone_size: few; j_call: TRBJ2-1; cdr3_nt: TGTGCCAGCAGCCAAGACCTAGCGGGGGGCTACAATGAGCAGTTCTTC; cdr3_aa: CASSQDLAGGYNEQFF
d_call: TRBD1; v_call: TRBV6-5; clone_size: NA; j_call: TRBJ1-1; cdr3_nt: TGTGCCAGCAGATCGGGACAGGTTAATACTGAAGCTTTCTTT; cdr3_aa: CASRSGQVNTEAFF
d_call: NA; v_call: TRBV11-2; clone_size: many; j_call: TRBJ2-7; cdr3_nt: TGTGCCAGCAGCTTATGGGCGGGTCCGAGCTCCTACGAGCAGTACTTC; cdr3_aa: CASSLWAGPSSYEQYF
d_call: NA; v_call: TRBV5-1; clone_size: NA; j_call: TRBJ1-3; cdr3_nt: TGCGCCAGCAGCTTCGGGAACTCCGGGAGCTCTGGAAACACCATATATTTT; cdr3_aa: CASSFGNSGSSGNTIYF
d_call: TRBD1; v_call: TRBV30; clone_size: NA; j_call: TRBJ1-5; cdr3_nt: TGTGCCTGGGGACAGGGTTCTGTTCAGCCCCAGCATTTT; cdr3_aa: CAWGQGSVQPQHF
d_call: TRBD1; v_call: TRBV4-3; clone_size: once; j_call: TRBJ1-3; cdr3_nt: TGCGCCAGCAGCCAAGAGGACAGGGTTTTTGGAAACACCATATATTTT; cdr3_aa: CASSQEDRVFGNTIYF
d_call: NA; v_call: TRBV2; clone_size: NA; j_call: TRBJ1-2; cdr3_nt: TGTGCCAGCAGCCGGGACACCGGGAATGGCTACACCTTC; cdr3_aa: CASSRDTGNGYTF
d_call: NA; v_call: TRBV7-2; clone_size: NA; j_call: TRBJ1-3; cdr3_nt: TGTGCCAGCAGCGGTCAGGTTAGCTCTGGAAACACCATATATTTT; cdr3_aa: CASSGQVSSGNTIYF
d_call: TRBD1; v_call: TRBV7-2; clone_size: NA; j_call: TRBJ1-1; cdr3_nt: TGTGCCAGCAGCTTAGTTGGACAGGGTTACACTGAAGCTTTCTTT; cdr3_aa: CASSLVGQGYTEAFF
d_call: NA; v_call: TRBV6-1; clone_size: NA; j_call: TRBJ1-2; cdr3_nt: TGTGCCAGCAGTGAATATGGGGGCGGTGGCTACACCTTC; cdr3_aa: CASSEYGGGGYTF
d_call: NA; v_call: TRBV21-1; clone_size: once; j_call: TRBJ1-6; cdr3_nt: TGTGCCAGCACCGGTACCTCACCCCTCCACTTT; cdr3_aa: CASTGTSPLHF
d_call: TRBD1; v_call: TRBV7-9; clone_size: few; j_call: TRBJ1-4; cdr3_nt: TGTGCCAGCAGTCCCAGACAGGGGGCAGTTGAAAAACTGTTTTTT; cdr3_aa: CASSPRQGAVEKLFF
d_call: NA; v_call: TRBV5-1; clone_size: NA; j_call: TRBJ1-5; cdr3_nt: TGCGCCAGCAGCTTGTACCCAGGGGACAATCAGCCCCAGCATTTT; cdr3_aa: CASSLYPGDNQPQHF
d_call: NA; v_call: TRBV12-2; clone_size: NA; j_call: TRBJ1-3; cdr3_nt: TGTGCAAGTCGCTTAGTTGGGGCCATCTCTGGAAACACCATATATTTT; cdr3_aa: CASRLVGAISGNTIYF
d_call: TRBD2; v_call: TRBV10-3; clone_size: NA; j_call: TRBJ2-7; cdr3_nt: TGTGCCATCAGTGTCCCTAGCGGCGAGCAGTACTTC; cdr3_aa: CAISVPSGEQYF
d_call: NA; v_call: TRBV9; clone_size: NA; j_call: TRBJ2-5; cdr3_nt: TGTGCCAGCAGCGTAGGGACTATGCAAGAGACCCAGTACTTC; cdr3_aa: CASSVGTMQETQYF
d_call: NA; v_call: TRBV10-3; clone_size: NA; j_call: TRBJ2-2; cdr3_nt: TGTGCCGCAGCCGGGCAGGGGTTTAGCACCGGGGAGCTGTTTTTT; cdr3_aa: CAAAGQGFSTGELFF
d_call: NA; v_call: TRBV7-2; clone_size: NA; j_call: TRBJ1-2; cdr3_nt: TGTGCCAGCAGCTTAGGCCAGCTACACGGAGTTGGCTACACCTTC; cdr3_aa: CASSLGQLHGVGYTF
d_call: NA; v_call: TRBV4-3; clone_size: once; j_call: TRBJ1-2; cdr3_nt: TGCGCCAGCAGCCAAGCCCGGGACTACTATGGCTACACCTTC; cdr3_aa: CASSQARDYYGYTF
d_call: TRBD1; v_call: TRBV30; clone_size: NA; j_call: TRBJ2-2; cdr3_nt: TGTGCCTGGAGTGTAGTTGGGACAGCAAACACCGGGGAGCTGTTTTTT; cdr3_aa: CAWSVVGTANTGELFF
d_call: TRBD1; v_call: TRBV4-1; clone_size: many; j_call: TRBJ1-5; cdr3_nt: TGCGCCAGCAGCCAAGAGGCGAGACAGGGAAGCAATCAGCCCCAGCATTTT; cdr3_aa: CASSQEARQGSNQPQHF
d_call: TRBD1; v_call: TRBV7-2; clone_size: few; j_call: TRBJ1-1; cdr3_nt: TGTGCCAGCAGCTTAGGACAGGGGACTGAAGCTTTCTTT; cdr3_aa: CASSLGQGTEAFF
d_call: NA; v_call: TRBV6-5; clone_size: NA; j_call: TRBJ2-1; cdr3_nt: TGTGCCAGCAGTTACTCCCCAAGCCCCCCTCGGAATGAGCAGTTCTTC; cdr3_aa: CASSYSPSPPRNEQFF
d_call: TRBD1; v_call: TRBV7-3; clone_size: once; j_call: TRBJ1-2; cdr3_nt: TGTGCCAGCAGCCCCAACAGGGGTGAGGGCTATGGCTACACCTTC; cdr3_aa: CASSPNRGEGYGYTF
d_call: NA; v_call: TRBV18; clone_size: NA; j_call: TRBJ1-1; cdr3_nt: TGTGCCAGCTCACCGAGTCTGGGGCAGGGGAACACTGAAGCTTTCTTT; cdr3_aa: CASSPSLGQGNTEAFF
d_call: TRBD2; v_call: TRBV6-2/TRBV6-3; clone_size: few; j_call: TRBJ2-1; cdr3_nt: TGTGCCAGCAGTTACCGTCCTAGCGGGGGGGCCGGGGATGAGCAGTTCTTC; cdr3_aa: CASSYRPSGGAGDEQFF
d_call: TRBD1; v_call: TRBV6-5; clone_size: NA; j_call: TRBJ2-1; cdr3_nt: TGTGCCAGCAGTTTCATACAGGGGGCTTCCTACAATGAGCAGTTCTTC; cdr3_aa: CASSFIQGASYNEQFF
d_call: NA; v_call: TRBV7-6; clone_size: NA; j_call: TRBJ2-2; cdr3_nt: TGTGCCAGCAGCGAGGAGGCCGGGGAGCTGTTTTTT; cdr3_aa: CASSEEAGELFF
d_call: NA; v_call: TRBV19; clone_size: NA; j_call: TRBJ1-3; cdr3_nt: TGTGCCAGTAGTATTCTAGGAGAAAGCTCTGGAAACACCATATATTTT; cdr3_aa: CASSILGESSGNTIYF
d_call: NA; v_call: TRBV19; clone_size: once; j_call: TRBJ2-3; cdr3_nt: TGTGCCAGTAGTCCGTGGGGGGGCTCTAGCACAGATACGCAGTATTTT; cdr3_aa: CASSPWGGSSTDTQYF
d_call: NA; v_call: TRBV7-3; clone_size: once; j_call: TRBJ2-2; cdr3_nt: TGTGCCAGCAGCTTAACAGGGGCTCGTACCGGGGAGCTGTTTTTT; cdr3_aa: CASSLTGARTGELFF
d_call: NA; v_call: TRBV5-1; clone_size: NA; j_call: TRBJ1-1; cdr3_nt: TGCGCCAGCAGCTTGGAGGGACAATGGGTAACTGAAGCTTTCTTT; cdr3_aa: CASSLEGQWVTEAFF
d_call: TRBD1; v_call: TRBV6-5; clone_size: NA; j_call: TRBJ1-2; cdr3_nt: TGTGCCAGCAGTCGGGGGACAGGAGCTAACTATGGCTACACCTTC; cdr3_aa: CASSRGTGANYGYTF
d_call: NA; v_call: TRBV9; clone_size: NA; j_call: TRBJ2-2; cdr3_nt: TGTGCCAGCAGCGTAGACCCCACAGGGGGGGCAGGGACCGGGGAGCTGTTTTTT; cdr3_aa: CASSVDPTGGAGTGELFF
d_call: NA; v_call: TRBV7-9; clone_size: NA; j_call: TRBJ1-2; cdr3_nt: TGTGCCAGCAGCTTAGACCAGGGGTCAGGTGGCTACACCTTC; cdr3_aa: CASSLDQGSGGYTF
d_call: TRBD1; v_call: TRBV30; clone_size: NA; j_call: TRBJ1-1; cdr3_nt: TGTGCCTGGAGTGTAAGGGCAGGGGGCAACACTGAAGCTTTCTTT; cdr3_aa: CAWSVRAGGNTEAFF
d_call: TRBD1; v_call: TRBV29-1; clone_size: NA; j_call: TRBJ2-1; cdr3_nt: TGCAGCGTTGAGGGACAGGCAGACAATGAGCAGTTCTTC; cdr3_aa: CSVEGQADNEQFF
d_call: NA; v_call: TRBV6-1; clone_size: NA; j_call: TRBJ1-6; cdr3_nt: TGTGCCAGCAGTGAACTCGACAGACATAATTCACCCCTCCACTTT; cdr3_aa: CASSELDRHNSPLHF